This TCR beta chain was sequenced for a study of blood T cell repertoires in COVID-19. A remark on this clone: Different DNA sequences within this sample yield the same CDR3.

The CDR3 extends over 14 amino acids. Germline CDR1 and CDR2: SGHRS and YFSETQ. The V segment lost 0 bases and the J segment 4 bases; nucleotides outside the gene matches: 0. Original processing methods: Nucleated cell number was recorded as an estimate derived from reference gene primer amplification. The data were produced by immunoSEQ multiplex PCR, yet TCRdb's version contains in-frame clones alone and is incomplete. V and J calls and clone size are as listed in that table; D and trimming were resolved from the DNA. The sample has over 250,000 clones, roughly 90% seen once. Input material: PBMCs or T cells enriched from blood (not recorded which). V is TRBV5-1 and J is TRBJ1-2; 10 positions match TRBD1. The clonotype originates from a woman aged 30 to 39 who had recovered from COVID-19. The chain's CDR3 is CASSLGTGGYGYTF. CDR3 sequence (DNA): TGCGCCAGCAGCTTGGGGACAGGGGGCTATGGCTACACCTTC. The complete variable domain, with remaining parts taken from reference TRBV5-1 and TRBJ1-2, reads KAGVTQTPRYLIKTRGQQVTLSCSPISGHRSVSWYQQTPGQGLQFLFEYFSETQRNKGNFPGRFSGRQFSNSRSEMNVSTLELGDSALYLCASSLGTGGYGYTFGSGTRLTVV.